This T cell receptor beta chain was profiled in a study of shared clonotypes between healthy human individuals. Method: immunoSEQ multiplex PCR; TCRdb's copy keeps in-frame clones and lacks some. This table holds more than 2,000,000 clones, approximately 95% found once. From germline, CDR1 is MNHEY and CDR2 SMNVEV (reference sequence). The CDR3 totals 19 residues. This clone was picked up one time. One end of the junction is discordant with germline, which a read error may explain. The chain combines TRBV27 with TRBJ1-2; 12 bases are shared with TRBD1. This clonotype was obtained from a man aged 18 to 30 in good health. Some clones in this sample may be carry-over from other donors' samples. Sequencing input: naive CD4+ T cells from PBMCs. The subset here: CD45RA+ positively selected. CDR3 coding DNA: TGTGCCAACAGTCCCCTGATGACGGGACAGGGGGCGTCTAACTATGGCTACACCTTC. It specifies CANSPLMTGQGASNYGYTF.